This T cell receptor beta chain derives from a study of blood T cell repertoires in COVID-19. Trimming stripped 2 bases from V and 2 bases from J, with 11 bases between. The CDR3 is 15 residues long. Per germline, CDR1 SGDLS and CDR2 YYNGEE. The repertoire was sequenced with immunoSEQ multiplex PCR; TCRdb's copy has only in-frame clones and lacks some. The table includes about 320,000 clones, around 86% detected once. This clone was seen more than once but under ten times. The specimen sequenced was PBMCs or T cells enriched from blood (not recorded which). This receptor was identified in a woman younger than 30 who had recovered from COVID-19. The genes are TRBV9 and TRBJ2-1; TRBD1 is a possible D gene (6 bases). CDR3 DNA: TGTGCCAGCAGCGTGGATACAGGGACCTACAATGAGCAGTTCTTC. This encodes CASSVDTGTYNEQFF. Combining the CDR3 with reference TRBV9 and TRBJ2-1 gives the whole variable domain DSGVTQTPKHLITATGQRVTLRCSPRSGDLSVYWYQQSLDQGLQFLIQYYNGEERAKGNILERFSAQQFPDLHSELNLSSLELGDSALYFCASSVDTGTYNEQFFGPGTRLTVL.